This T cell receptor (beta chain) originates from a study of OX40 agonist ivuxolimab in advanced cancers. Looking at the study overall: At 65% to 90% male, the cohort had a mean age of 60 years, ranging from roughly 20 to 90. Study findings and constraints: On average, CD8+ T cells had more expanded clones than CD4+.

Method: immunoSEQ multiplex PCR; TCRdb's copy keeps in-frame clones and lacks some. The sample carries some 74,000 clones, approximately 87% recorded once. CDR3 length: 14 residues. Germline CDR1 and CDR2: SGHRS and YFSETQ. Germline trimming cut 0 bases from V and 8 bases from J; bases unmatched to any gene: 4. Concerning this clone: Its cognate antigen is unknown.

This sequence joins TRBV5-1 and TRBJ2-1, with 8 bases identical to TRBD2. The source was CD4+ or CD8+ T cells sorted from blood, collected in a trial of the OX40 agonist ivuxolimab. The sequence was collected from an adult with an advanced solid tumor such as melanoma, head and neck, liver or kidney cancer. The chain's CDR3 is CASSLEGLADEQFF. DNA for the CDR3: TGCGCCAGCAGCTTGGAAGGACTAGCAGATGAGCAGTTCTTC.